This T cell receptor (beta chain) was retrieved from a study of cytomegalovirus exposure and HLA in healthy donors. Study background: The roughly 670 first-cohort repertoires shared a platform with the 120 or so validation repertoires, as reported in a later analysis.

The CDR3 totals 13 residues. Germline V gene lookup returns CDR1 MNHEY and CDR2 SVGAGI. Trimming pared 5 bases from V and 5 bases from J, leaving 12 bases between. Study results and caveats: Researchers catalogued about 150 TCR beta chains as cytomegalovirus-associated. Subsequent analysis of the 120 or so validation repertoires found a tendency for first-cohort TCR clusters to co-occur.

Generated by immunoSEQ multiplex PCR, the TCRdb table keeps only in-frame clones and is missing some. This table has about 82,000 clones, 85% to 95% appearing once. A word on this clone: Its antigen is still unknown.

The chain links TRBV6-5 to TRBJ1-1; TRBD1 is a possible D gene (6 bases). Sample: PBMCs. The sequence was collected from a man aged 18 to 35 in good health and CMV-seronegative. The CDR3 DNA sequence: TGTGCCAGCAGTCGGATTACAGGGACTGAAGCTTTCTTT. Amino acids: CASSRITGTEAFF.